The clone carrying this T cell receptor (beta chain) was counted many times. Its cognate antigen is unknown. This record belongs to a study of T cells in Graves' hyperthyroidism and ophthalmopathy. General study findings and limits: The blood repertoire included most of the expanded thyroid clonotypes above 0.001.

Thyroid ultrasound and orbital computed tomography, with clinical symptoms and serum thyroxine and TRAb, informed diagnoses. Germline V gene lookup returns CDR1 MDHEN and CDR2 SYDVKM. V was cut by 4 bases and J by 1 base, with 16 bases left in between. The CDR3 has 16 amino acids. Researchers amplified the TCR beta CDR3 regions from RNA transcripts. The primer set for the first-round RT-PCR of the TCR CDR3 was HTBI. TCRdb fed the multiplex PCR reads into MiXCR, producing one record per CDR3 protein. The sample has fewer than 650,000 distinct CDR3 sequences; about 14% are singletons. The chain has TRBV28 and TRBJ1-1; maybe TRBD1 (5 bases). The sequenced sample was blood. The origin of this receptor is a woman in her thirties or forties with Graves' hyperthyroidism. The CDR3 bases are TGTGCCAGCAGTTCAGGGCAGGGAAGGGCGAACACTGAAGCTTTCTTT. Residues: CASSSGQGRANTEAFF.